The clone carrying this T cell receptor beta chain occurred a few times. Trimming removed 5 bases from V and 7 bases from J, with 11 bases in between. The CDR3 has 12 amino acids. The germline V gene encodes CDR1 MNHEY and CDR2 SVGAGI. Produced via immunoSEQ multiplex PCR; TCRdb's table is partial and in-frame only. Of roughly 250,000 clones in the sample, 86% were seen once. This sample was taken from a study of blood T cell repertoires in COVID-19. The specimen was peripheral blood. This rearrangement joins TRBV6-5 to TRBJ1-2, with no clear D. The sequence was obtained from a man between 35 and 55 years old who had recovered from COVID-19. The CDR3 is CASSLGPSGYTF. The DNA of the CDR3 is TGTGCCAGCAGTCTAGGTCCGAGTGGCTACACCTTC.